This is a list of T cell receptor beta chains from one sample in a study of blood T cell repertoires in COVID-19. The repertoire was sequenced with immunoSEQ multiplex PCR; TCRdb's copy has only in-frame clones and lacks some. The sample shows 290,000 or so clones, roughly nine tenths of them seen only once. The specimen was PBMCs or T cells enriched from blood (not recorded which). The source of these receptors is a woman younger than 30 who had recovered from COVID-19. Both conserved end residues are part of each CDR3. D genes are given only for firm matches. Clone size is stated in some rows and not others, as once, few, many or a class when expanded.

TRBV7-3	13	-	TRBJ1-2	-	TGTGCCAGCAGCTCAGACAGCAACTATGGCTACACCTTC	CASSSDSNYGYTF
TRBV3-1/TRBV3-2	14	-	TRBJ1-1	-	TGTGCCAGCAGCCAAGATGGCTGGAACACTGAAGCTTTCTTT	CASSQDGWNTEAFF
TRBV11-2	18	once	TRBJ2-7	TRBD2	TGTGCCAGCAGCTTGGGTTTGATCCGGGACTACAAAGAATACGAGCAGTACTTC	CASSLGLIRDYKEYEQYF
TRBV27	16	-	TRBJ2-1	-	TGTGCCAGCAGTTCCGCTAGGGGAAAATCCTACAATGAGCAGTTCTTC	CASSSARGKSYNEQFF
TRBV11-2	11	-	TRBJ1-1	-	TGTGCCAGCAGCTTAGGAGGGAAAGCTTTCTTT	CASSLGGKAFF
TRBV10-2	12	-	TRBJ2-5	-	TGCGCCAGCAGTGAGATTACCGGGAGATTAAACTTC	CASSEITGRLNF
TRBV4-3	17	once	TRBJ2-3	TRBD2	TGCGCCAGCAGCCAAGAACGAGCGGGGGCTAGCACAGATACGCAGTATTTT	CASSQERAGASTDTQYF
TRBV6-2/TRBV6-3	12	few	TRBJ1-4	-	TGTGCCAGCAGTTACCCGGAGCCGAAGCTGTTTTTT	CASSYPEPKLFF
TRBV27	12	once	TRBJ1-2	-	TGTGCCAGCAGACAGGCTAACTATGGCTACACCTTC	CASRQANYGYTF
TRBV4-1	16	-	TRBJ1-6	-	TGCGCCAGCAGCCAAGAAGGGCGGGCGGGTAATTCACCCCTCCACTTT	CASSQEGRAGNSPLHF
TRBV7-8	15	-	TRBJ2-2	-	TGTGCCAGCAGCTTACGGGAGTCGAGCACCGGGGAGCTGTTTTTT	CASSLRESSTGELFF
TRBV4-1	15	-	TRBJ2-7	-	TGCGCCAGCAGCCAAGGTACAGGGACGAGGAACGAGCAGTACTTC	CASSQGTGTRNEQYF
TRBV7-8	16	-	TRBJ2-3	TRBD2	TGTGCCAGCAGCCGCCGGACTAGCGCTAGCACAGATACGCAGTATTTT	CASSRRTSASTDTQYF
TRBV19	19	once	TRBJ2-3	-	TGTGCCAGTAGTATACCTCCACCCTACCTCCGGGGAAGAAGTGATACGCAGTATTTT	CASSIPPPYLRGRSDTQYF
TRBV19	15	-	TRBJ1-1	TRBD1	TGTGCCAGTAGTATCCAGGGGGTGGGGAACACTGAAGCTTTCTTT	CASSIQGVGNTEAFF
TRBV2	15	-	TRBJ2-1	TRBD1	TGTGCCAGCAGTATTCCGGGACAGGGGCACAATGAGCAGTTCTTC	CASSIPGQGHNEQFF
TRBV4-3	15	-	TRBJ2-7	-	TGCGCCAGCAGCCAAGATCGAGTCGCCTCCTACGAGCAGTACTTC	CASSQDRVASYEQYF
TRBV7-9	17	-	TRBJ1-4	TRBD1	TGTGCCAGCAGCTTAGGGGACGACAGGGTGGTTCATGAAAAACTGTTTTTT	CASSLGDDRVVHEKLFF
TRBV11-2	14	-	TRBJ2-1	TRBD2	TGTGCCAGCAGCTTTCCGGGGGGTGGGAATGAGCAGTTCTTC	CASSFPGGGNEQFF
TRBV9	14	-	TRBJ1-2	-	TGTGCCAGCAGCGTAGGGTCAGGGTTATATGGCTACACCTTC	CASSVGSGLYGYTF
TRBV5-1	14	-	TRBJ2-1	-	TGCGCCAGCACTCAGAACAGGGCTTGGAATGAGCAGTTCTTC	CASTQNRAWNEQFF
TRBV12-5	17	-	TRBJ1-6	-	TGTGCTAGTGGTTTGTTGTTTACAACAGGGTTGAGTTCACCCCTCCACTTT	CASGLLFTTGLSSPLHF
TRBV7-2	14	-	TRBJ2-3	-	TGTGCCAGCAGTCGGGCGGGGAGGACAGATACGCAGTATTTT	CASSRAGRTDTQYF
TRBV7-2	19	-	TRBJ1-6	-	TGTGCCAGCAGCTCTTCGCAGACGATTTCTAGCTCCTATAATTCACCCCTCCACTTT	CASSSSQTISSSYNSPLHF
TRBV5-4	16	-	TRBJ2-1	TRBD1	TGTGCCAGCAGCTTGGCGGGCAGGGGGCCAGACAATGAGCAGTTCTTC	CASSLAGRGPDNEQFF
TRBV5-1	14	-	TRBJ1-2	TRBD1	TGCGCCAGCAGCTCCCCGGGACAGGGGGATGGCTACACCTTC	CASSSPGQGDGYTF
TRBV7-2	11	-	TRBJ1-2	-	TGTGCCAGCAGCTACGACAGTGGCTACACCTTC	CASSYDSGYTF
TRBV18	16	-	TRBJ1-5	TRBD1	TGTGCCAGCTCACCAAGGGCAGGGGGCGCCGGGCAGCCCCAGCATTTT	CASSPRAGGAGQPQHF
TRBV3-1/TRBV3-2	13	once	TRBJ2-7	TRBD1	TGTGCCAGCAATAACAGGGGGAACTACGAGCAGTACTTC	CASNNRGNYEQYF
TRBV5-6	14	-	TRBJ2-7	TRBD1	TGTGCCAGCAGCTTGGCGACAGGGATCTACGAGCAGTACTTC	CASSLATGIYEQYF
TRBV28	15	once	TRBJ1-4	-	TGTGCCAGCAGTCCGGGGGGAAGAACTAATGAAAAACTGTTTTTT	CASSPGGRTNEKLFF
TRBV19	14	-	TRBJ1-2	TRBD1	TGTGCCAGTAGTATAGGAGAACAGGGGAACGGCTACACCTTC	CASSIGEQGNGYTF
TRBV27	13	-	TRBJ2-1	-	TGTGCCAGCAGTTCCTTAGCATGGGGCGAGCAGTTCTTC	CASSSLAWGEQFF
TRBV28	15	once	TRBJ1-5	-	TGTGCCAGCAGGTGGACAGACGGGGCCCAACAGCCCCAGCATTTT	CASRWTDGAQQPQHF
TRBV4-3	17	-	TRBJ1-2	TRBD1	TGCGCCAGCAGCAAGAGGGGGCTACCGGGACACGACTATGGCTACACCTTC	CASSKRGLPGHDYGYTF
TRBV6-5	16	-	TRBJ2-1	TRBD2	TGTGCCAGCAGTTACCATACTAGCGGGCCTTACAATGAGCAGTTCTTC	CASSYHTSGPYNEQFF
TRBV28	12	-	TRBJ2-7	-	TGTGCCAGCAGTTTGACAGGTTACGAGCAGTACTTC	CASSLTGYEQYF
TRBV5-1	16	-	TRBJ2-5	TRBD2	TGCGCCAGCAGCCCTCGACTAGCGGGGGGCGGAGAGACCCAGTACTTC	CASSPRLAGGGETQYF
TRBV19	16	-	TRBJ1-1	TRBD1	TGTGCCAGTACCCTCGGACAGGGGGCTCTGGCCACTGAAGCTTTCTTT	CASTLGQGALATEAFF
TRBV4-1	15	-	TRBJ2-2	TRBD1	TGCGCCAGCAGTCCAAGACAGGGGGACACCGGGGAGCTGTTTTTT	CASSPRQGDTGELFF
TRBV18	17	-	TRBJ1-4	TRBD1	TGTGCCAGCTCACCCAAGCTACCGGGACAGGGTAATGAAAAACTGTTTTTT	CASSPKLPGQGNEKLFF
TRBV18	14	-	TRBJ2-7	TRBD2	TGTGCCAGCTCACCAAGCGGGGAGGTGTACGAGCAGTACTTC	CASSPSGEVYEQYF
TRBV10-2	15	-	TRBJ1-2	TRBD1	TGCGCCAGCGGGGGGACAGCGGCTAATCTTTATGGCTACACCTTC	CASGGTAANLYGYTF
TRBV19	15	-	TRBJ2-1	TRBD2	TGTGCCAGTAGTTCTGCGGCGGGAGTAATTGGTGAGCAGTTCTTC	CASSSAAGVIGEQFF
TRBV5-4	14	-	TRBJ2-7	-	TGTGCCAGCAGCTCCCCGACAGGTCCCTACGAGCAGTACTTC	CASSSPTGPYEQYF
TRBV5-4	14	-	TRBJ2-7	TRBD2	TGTGCCAGCAGCCCGACTAGCGGTAGCTACGAGCAGTACTTC	CASSPTSGSYEQYF
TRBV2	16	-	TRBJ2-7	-	TGTGCCAGCAGTGAAAGGCCCGGGACTGTAACCTACGAGCAGTACTTC	CASSERPGTVTYEQYF
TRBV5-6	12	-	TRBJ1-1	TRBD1	TGTGCCAGCAGGTCGGGACAGCTTGAAGCTTTCTTT	CASRSGQLEAFF
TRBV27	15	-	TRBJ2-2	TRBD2	TGTGCCAGCAGTTTATGGGCTAGCGGGAGTGGGGAGCTGTTTTTT	CASSLWASGSGELFF
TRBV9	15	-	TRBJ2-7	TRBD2	TGTGCCAGCAGTGCCCGGACTAGCGGGAGCCACGAGCAGTACTTC	CASSARTSGSHEQYF
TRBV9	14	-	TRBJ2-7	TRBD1	TGTGCCAGCAGCGTAGGTGCAGGGGGCTACGAGCAGTACTTC	CASSVGAGGYEQYF
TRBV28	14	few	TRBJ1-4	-	TGTGCCAGCAGTTCAGGGGACGGGAATGAAAAACTGTTTTTT	CASSSGDGNEKLFF
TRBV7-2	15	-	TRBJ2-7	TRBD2	TGTGCCAGCAGCTCCCTTAGCGGGGGGCGGTACGAGCAGTACTTC	CASSSLSGGRYEQYF
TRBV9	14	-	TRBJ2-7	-	TGTGCCAGCAGCCCCCGCGGGGATATCTACGAGCAGTACTTC	CASSPRGDIYEQYF
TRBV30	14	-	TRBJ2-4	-	TGTGCCTGGGGGACTGCCCTAGCCAAAAACATTCAGTACTTC	CAWGTALAKNIQYF
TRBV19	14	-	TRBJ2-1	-	TGTGCCAGTAGTATGTCTAGTACCTACAATGAGCAGTTCTTC	CASSMSSTYNEQFF
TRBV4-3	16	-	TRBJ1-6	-	TGCGCCAGCAGCCAAGAGAACAGAATTCATAATTCACCCCTCCACTTT	CASSQENRIHNSPLHF
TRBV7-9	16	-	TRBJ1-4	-	TGTGCCAGCAGCTCGACCCCCCAGGGCACAAATGAAAAACTGTTTTTT	CASSSTPQGTNEKLFF
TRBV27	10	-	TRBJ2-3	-	TGTGCCAGCAGAGGAGTAACGCAGTATTTT	CASRGVTQYF